This record covers a single TCR beta chain. What it binds is unknown. The length of the CDR3 is 20 residues. The ends lost 1 base at V and 0 bases at J; junction bases unmatched: 11. Germline CDR1 and CDR2: SGHAT and FQNNGV. TCRdb recomputed calls from the RT-PCR reads with MiXCR, one row per CDR3 protein. The sample consists of under 750,000 distinct CDR3 sequences, around 11% of them appearing once. These data come from a study of response to subunit inactivated influenza vaccine. Whole-study results and caveats: Authors suggested each seasonal flu vaccination may recruit only limited numbers of new T cells.

The chain has TRBV11-2 and TRBJ2-4, with 11 positions matching TRBD2. This clonotype was obtained from a man aged 50 to 60 who received an inactivated influenza vaccine. The specimen was PBMCs from blood, collected on the day of vaccination. The CDR3 loop reads CASSLGIPGLAELAKNIQYF. The CDR3 nucleotides are TGTGCCAGCAGCTTAGGAATCCCGGGACTAGCGGAGCTAGCCAAAAACATTCAGTACTTC.